These 30 T cell receptor beta chains came from one sample sequenced in a study of type 1 regulatory T cells. In TCRdb, the reads were re-called with MiXCR into one record per CDR3 protein. The sample carries some 89,000 distinct CDR3 sequences, around a third recorded once. Sequenced sample: CD4+ T cells, either the whole sample or a sorted fraction (not recorded which). The receptors derive from a human donor in good health.

The sample holds a few counts of this clonotype. The rearrangement uses TRBV29-1 and TRBJ2-1; TRBD1 aligns across 7 bases. CDR3 length equals 11 residues. Germline V gives CDR1 SQVTM, CDR2 ANQGSEA. V gave up 7 bases and J gave up 13 bases; unmatched junction bases: 10. Written as DNA, the CDR3 is TGCAGCGGAACAGGGGCCATATCTCAGTTCTTC. Its protein product is CSGTGAISQFF.

The sample holds a few counts of this clonotype. The chain has TRBV4-1 and TRBJ1-4; D unclear. The V end was cut by 1 base, the J end by 8 bases, with 5 bases between. The CDR3 loop spans 12 amino acids. Germline V gene lookup returns CDR1 MGHRA and CDR2 YSYEKL. The CDR3 loop reads CASSQVHEKLFF. CDR3 coding DNA: TGCGCCAGCAGCCAAGTACACGAAAAACTGTTTTTT.

The chain carries TRBV20-1 and TRBJ2-3; D is perhaps TRBD1 (8 bases). V lost 5 bases and J lost 2, with 14 bases in between. Per germline, CDR1 DFQATT and CDR2 SNEGSKA (reference sequence). The CDR3 is 14 residues long. The CDR3 nucleotides are TGCAGTGCTCTACAGGGGGGGTACACAGATACGCAGTATTTT. The encoded protein is CSALQGGYTDTQYF.

This clonotype has a handful of counts. The gene calls are TRBV7-9 and TRBJ1-4; tentatively, D is TRBD1 (5 bases). The V gene lost 2 bases and the J gene lost 8 bases, with 9 bases spanning the gap. Germline V CDR1 and CDR2: SEHNR, FQNEAQ (reference sequence). CDR3 length: 13 amino acids. CDR3 amino acids: CASSLFGGEKLFF. As DNA, the CDR3 is TGTGCCAGCAGCTTATTCGGGGGAGAAAAACTGTTTTTT.

The chain links TRBV20-1 to TRBJ1-1; D might be TRBD1 (6 bases). CDR1 is DFQATT, CDR2 SNEGSKA, per germline (reference sequence). The CDR3 totals 12 residues. Trimming removed 4 bases from V and 0 bases from J, with 6 bases in between. The CDR3 protein is CSANRVNTEAFF. The CDR3, as DNA: TGCAGTGCTAACAGGGTGAACACTGAAGCTTTCTTT.

This clonotype was seen only a few times. This chain links TRBV5-5 with TRBJ2-7; D not resolved. Germline loops: CDR1 SGHKS, CDR2 YYEKEE (reference sequence). V was pared by 4 bases and J by 2 bases, with 7 bases between. The CDR3 has 12 residues. The DNA of the CDR3 is TGTGCCAGCAGCCCCAACCCCTACGAGCAGTACTTC. Translation: CASSPNPYEQYF.

The table lists this clonotype with a few counts. The chain couples TRBV29-1 to TRBJ1-1; no clear D. CDR1 SQVTM and CDR2 ANQGSEA come from the germline V gene. The CDR3 contains 13 residues. V dropped 7 bases and J dropped 9 bases, with 21 bases sitting between them. The CDR3 nucleotides are TGCAGCGCGCCGGTGGGCATGGCGGGGAAAGCTTTCTTT. It is translated as CSAPVGMAGKAFF. Using reference TRBV29-1 and TRBJ1-1 for the parts outside the CDR3, the full variable domain is SAVISQKPSRDICQRGTSLTIQCQVDSQVTMMFWYRQQPGQSLTLIATANQGSEATYESGFVIDKFPISRPNLTFSTLTVSNMSPEDSSIYLCSAPVGMAGKAFFGQGTRLTVV.

This clonotype occurred a few times. The chain couples TRBV19 to TRBJ2-7, with 13 bases matching TRBD2. The germline V gene encodes CDR1 LNHDA and CDR2 SQIVND (reference sequence). The CDR3 has 17 residues. V shed 6 bases and J 5 bases; nucleotides not matched to a gene: 13. CDR3 loop: CASRTGKRTSGSHEQYF. CDR3 in DNA: TGTGCCAGTAGAACGGGGAAAAGGACTAGCGGGAGCCACGAGCAGTACTTC.

This clonotype occurred a few times. The J gene is TRBJ2-6, the V gene TRBV12-3 or TRBV12-4; D not certain. V was clipped by 4 bases and J by 0 bases, with 4 bases between them. This CDR3 comprises 14 residues. The CDR3 DNA reads as TGTGCCAGCAGTTCCGTCTCTGGGGCCAACGTCCTGACTTTC. It codes for CASSSVSGANVLTF.

Regarding this clonotype: The junction and the germline gene differ at one end; a read error may be behind it. This chain joins TRBV7-8 and TRBJ2-5, with D hard to call. The CDR3 contains 14 residues. From germline, CDR1 is SGHVS and CDR2 FQNEAQ. Here the CDR3 reads CTSSRSPYQETQYF. The DNA for the CDR3 is TGTACCAGCAGCCGCTCCCCATACCAAGAGACCCAGTACTTC. The variable domain in full, completed from reference TRBV7-8 and TRBJ2-5, reads GAGVSQSPRYKVAKRGQDVALRCDPISGHVSLFWYQQALGQGPEFLTYFQNEAQLDKSGLPSDRFFAERPEGSVSTLKIQRTQQEDSAVYLCTSSRSPYQETQYFGPGTRLLVL.

This clonotype was counted ten times or more. J is TRBJ2-7 and V is TRBV7-2, with D perhaps TRBD2 (6 bases). V was shortened by 3 bases and J by 1 base, with 10 bases between the two germline ends. CDR3 length: 14 amino acids. Germline-derived CDR1 and CDR2 are SGHTA and FQGNSA. The CDR3 region is CASSFRTNSYEQYF. CDR3 coding DNA: TGTGCCAGCAGCTTCCGGACTAATTCCTACGAGCAGTACTTC. The whole variable domain, remainder taken from reference TRBV7-2 and TRBJ2-7, is GAGVSQSPSNKVTEKGKDVELRCDPISGHTALYWYRQSLGQGLEFLIYFQGNSAPDKSGLPSDRFSAERTGGSVSTLTIQRTQQEDSAVYLCASSFRTNSYEQYFGPGTRLTVT.

The chain recombines TRBV12-3 or TRBV12-4 with TRBJ2-5; 11 bases are a match to TRBD2. The CDR3 sequence is 23 residues long. V dropped 1 base and J dropped 2; count of bases not matched to a gene: 24. This CDR3 is CASSLGSWLRTDPGTSGQETQYF. As DNA, the CDR3 is TGTGCCAGCAGTTTAGGGTCGTGGCTCCGAACAGACCCCGGGACTAGCGGACAAGAGACCCAGTACTTC.

This clonotype has only a few counts. CDR3 protein: CASSRLRTDTQYF. CDR3 sequence (DNA): TGTGCCAGCAGCCGTCTTAGGACAGATACGCAGTATTTT. The rearrangement links TRBV7-2 to TRBJ2-3, with D unclear. This CDR3 region has 13 residues. V was shortened by 5 bases and J by 3 bases, with 9 bases between the two germline ends. Germline CDR1 reads SGHTA; CDR2 reads FQGNSA.

Remarks on this clonotype: A much more abundant neighbour one base away suggests this may be a read error. V gene TRBV7-2 combines with J gene TRBJ2-7; 9 positions agree with TRBD1. Germline V CDR1 and CDR2: SGHTA, FQGNSA. The CDR3 length is 14 residues. CDR3 sequence reads: CASSFGQGLYEQDF. The CDR3 DNA reads as TGTGCCAGCAGTTTCGGACAGGGGCTGTACGAGCAGGACTTC.

The genes are TRBV2 and TRBJ2-1, with D perhaps matching TRBD2 (6 bases). The CDR3 sequence is 15 residues long. Germline CDR1 and CDR2: SNHLY and FYNNEI. V shed 6 bases and J shed 3 bases, with 15 bases lying between them. In nucleotides, the CDR3 is TGTGCCAGCAGGGGATCGGGGAGGCTCTACAATGAGCAGTTCTTC. It translates to CASRGSGRLYNEQFF.

J is TRBJ2-7 and V is TRBV5-1; no firm D call. CDR1 is SGHRS, CDR2 YFSETQ, per germline. The CDR3 covers 15 residues. Trimming took 0 bases from V and 2 from J, leaving 12 bases between them. CDR3 in amino acids: CASSLEPLEPYEQYF. Written as DNA, the CDR3 is TGCGCCAGCAGCTTGGAGCCCTTGGAACCCTACGAGCAGTACTTC.

This clonotype has just a few counts. The chain links TRBV5-1 to TRBJ2-1; the D gene is possibly TRBD2 (6 bases). Germline-derived CDR1 and CDR2 are SGHRS and YFSETQ. The V and J ends lost 6 bases and 7 bases respectively, with 14 bases between them. The CDR3 runs 13 residues. The CDR3 nucleotides read TGCGCCAGCAACATGGAGGGCCAGAATGAGCAGTTCTTC. Its protein is CASNMEGQNEQFF.

This clonotype has just a few counts. V usage is TRBV7-6 and J usage is TRBJ2-7; D unclear. The length of the CDR3 is 15 residues. Germline CDR1 SGHVS, CDR2 FNYEAQ. Between the trimmed V and J ends, which lost 1 base and 3 bases, there was a span of 13 bases. The CDR3 bases are TGTGCCAGCAGCTTAGGGGCTAGGCTTTTCTACGAGCAGTACTTC. The encoded protein is CASSLGARLFYEQYF.

This clonotype was picked up a small number of times. V gene TRBV7-2 combines with J gene TRBJ1-1; 7 nucleotides line up with TRBD1. Germline loops: CDR1 SGHTA, CDR2 FQGNSA. V lost 7 bases and J lost 3; bases outside the gene matches: 8. The CDR3 length is 14 residues. The CDR3 loop reads CASKEPDRDTEAFF. DNA for the CDR3: TGTGCCAGCAAAGAACCCGACAGGGACACTGAAGCTTTCTTT. Complete variable domain (other parts from reference TRBV7-2 and TRBJ1-1): GAGVSQSPSNKVTEKGKDVELRCDPISGHTALYWYRQSLGQGLEFLIYFQGNSAPDKSGLPSDRFSAERTGGSVSTLTIQRTQQEDSAVYLCASKEPDRDTEAFFGQGTRLTVV.

This clonotype was seen only a few times. V is TRBV10-3 and J is TRBJ2-7, with D tentatively TRBD2 (6 bases). There are 15 residues in the CDR3. The V gene's germline CDR1 is ENHRY and CDR2 SYGVKD. Trimming removed 3 bases from V and 2 bases from J, with 14 bases in between. The CDR3 DNA follows: TGTGCCATCAGTGATGTTGGGACGGGGGCCTACGAGCAGTACTTC. The encoded protein is CAISDVGTGAYEQYF.

Only a few counts were recorded for this clonotype. This chain uses TRBV6-1 with TRBJ2-7, with 10 bases fitting TRBD1. Trimming removed 7 bases from V and 7 bases from J; junction bases left unmatched: 10. Germline CDR1 and CDR2: MNHNS and SASEGT. The CDR3 totals 14 residues. CDR3 protein: CASNRETGGREQYF. The CDR3 DNA reads as TGTGCCAGCAATCGGGAGACAGGGGGCAGAGAGCAGTACTTC.

The CDR3 sequence is CASSFGSSVADTQYF. CDR3 sequence (DNA): TGTGCCAGCAGCTTCGGTTCTAGCGTGGCAGATACGCAGTATTTT. The chain recombines TRBV7-2 with TRBJ2-3; perhaps TRBD2 as D (6 bases). Looked up from germline, CDR1 is SGHTA and CDR2 is FQGNSA. The V end lost 3 bases, the J end lost 4 bases, and 14 bases lay between the germline ends. This CDR3 comprises 15 residues. Looking up the rest from reference TRBV7-2 and TRBJ2-3 gives the full variable domain: GAGVSQSPSNKVTEKGKDVELRCDPISGHTALYWYRQSLGQGLEFLIYFQGNSAPDKSGLPSDRFSAERTGGSVSTLTIQRTQQEDSAVYLCASSFGSSVADTQYFGPGTRLTVL.

The rearrangement links TRBV7-2 to TRBJ2-1, with a tentative D call TRBD2 (6 bases). V lost 5 bases, J lost 8 bases, and 22 bases lay in between. This CDR3 has 16 amino acids. The germline CDR1 and CDR2 sequences are SGHTA and FQGNSA. CDR3 region: CASSHAGPPGDYEQFF. The DNA for the CDR3 is TGTGCCAGCAGCCATGCCGGGCCCCCGGGAGACTATGAGCAGTTCTTC.

There are a few counts of this clonotype. The chain combines TRBV12-3 or TRBV12-4 with TRBJ1-6; possibly TRBD1 for D (6 bases). V shed 5 bases and J shed 13 bases, with 18 bases lying between them. The CDR3 is made up of 14 amino acids. The CDR3 loop reads CASSRATGSFPLHF. The CDR3 DNA reads as TGTGCCAGCAGTAGAGCGACAGGTTCATTCCCCCTCCACTTT.

The V call is TRBV20-1, the J call TRBJ2-6; D not certain. Deletions cut 5 bases from V and 0 bases from J, with 8 bases between. The CDR3 spans 14 residues. Germline values: CDR1 DFQATT, CDR2 SNEGSKA (reference sequence). DNA of the CDR3: TGCAGTGCTCCCATCGACTCTGGGGCCAACGTCCTGACTTTC. It is translated as CSAPIDSGANVLTF.

The chain carries TRBV7-9 and TRBJ1-1; D gene unclear. Germline V CDR1 and CDR2: SEHNR, FQNEAQ (reference sequence). Trimming took off 2 bases at V and 3 bases at J, with 13 bases between the two ends. This CDR3 contains 15 residues. The chain's CDR3 is CASSLRKGLHTEAFF. In DNA form, the CDR3 reads TGTGCCAGCAGCTTACGGAAGGGCCTCCACACTGAAGCTTTCTTT.

The V and J genes are TRBV6-2 or TRBV6-3 and TRBJ1-1, with D unresolved. In germline, CDR1 is MNHEY, CDR2 SVGEGT. The CDR3 has 14 amino acids. V was shortened by 2 bases and J by 7 bases, with 14 bases between the two germline ends. CDR3 loop: CASSYESAESEAFF. CDR3 bases: TGTGCCAGCAGTTACGAATCTGCAGAAAGTGAAGCTTTCTTT.

This clonotype has only a few counts. This chain connects TRBV3-1 to TRBJ2-7; TRBD2 aligns across 7 bases. V lost 2 bases and J lost 2; bases outside the gene matches: 9. This CDR3 comprises 16 residues. Germline CDR1 reads LGHDT; CDR2 reads YNNKEL (reference sequence). The CDR3, as DNA: TGTGCCAGCAGCCAATATGGCGGGAGAAAAGCCTACGAGCAGTACTTC. This gives the protein CASSQYGGRKAYEQYF.

This clonotype was counted a few times. The chain joins TRBV6-5 to TRBJ2-7, with 9 bases lining up with TRBD1. The germline gives CDR1 MNHEY, CDR2 SVGAGI. The V and J ends lost 2 bases and 6 bases, in that order; junction bases with no gene match: 8. The CDR3 loop spans 15 amino acids. CDR3 residues: CASSYAPGQGSEQYF. The CDR3 DNA sequence: TGTGCCAGCAGTTACGCACCGGGACAGGGTTCCGAGCAGTACTTC.

This chain connects TRBV7-2 to TRBJ2-7, with 13 nucleotides matching TRBD2. The CDR3 loop spans 14 amino acids. CDR1 is SGHTA and CDR2 is FQGNSA in the germline V gene. Trimming removed 1 base from V and 6 bases from J; junction bases left unmatched: 0. The CDR3 loop reads CASSLGTSGSEQYF. In DNA, the CDR3 is TGTGCCAGCAGCTTAGGGACTAGCGGGAGCGAGCAGTACTTC.